The rows below give T cell receptor beta chains drawn from one sample of a study of early T cells in non-severe SARS-CoV-2 infection. TCRdb re-called the 5' RACE reads with MiXCR, one entry per CDR3 protein. The top ten clones hold 10% of a sample with about 54,000 distinct CDR3 sequences, roughly 7.6% of them seen once. The specimen comprised whole blood, sampled at baseline. The receptors originated from an adult who was a healthcare worker with PCR-confirmed SARS-CoV-2 infection or an uninfected control (not recorded which). Both conserved end residues are trimmed from each CDR3. D genes are given only for firm matches.

CDR3aa	d_gene	v_gene	j_gene
ASSFLNGELF	.	TRBV7-2	TRBJ2-2
ASSERSFGNEQF	.	TRBV27	TRBJ2-1
SASLQGYWAF	TRBD1	TRBV20-1	TRBJ1-1
SVKIFGDGETQY	.	TRBV29-1	TRBJ2-5
ASSQELRVSLYQETQY	.	TRBV3-1	TRBJ2-5
ASRDRGGNEQF	TRBD1	TRBV14	TRBJ2-1
ASSYRQGARSPLH	TRBD1	TRBV7-2	TRBJ1-6
AISEATSGRGDTQY	TRBD2	TRBV10-3	TRBJ2-3
ASSMAGMLSGANVLT	.	TRBV19	TRBJ2-6
ASSLLNQPQH	.	TRBV28	TRBJ1-5
ASSLDWETTDTQY	.	TRBV7-9	TRBJ2-3
ASSFRLAGASTDTQY	TRBD2	TRBV7-2	TRBJ2-3
ASTLDTSYEQY	.	TRBV12-3/TRBV12-4	TRBJ2-7
ATSDSPMDGELF	.	TRBV24-1	TRBJ2-2
SARGRVRASPYNEQF	.	TRBV20-1	TRBJ2-1
ASSDRPGTGGVNTGELF	TRBD1	TRBV10-1	TRBJ2-2
ASSLRTTSYNEQF	.	TRBV5-5	TRBJ2-1
ASSKCVRGRETQY	.	TRBV21-1	TRBJ2-5
ASSPRMGLAGVGELF	TRBD2	TRBV12-3/TRBV12-4	TRBJ2-2
ASSDSPREGYEQY	TRBD2	TRBV25-1	TRBJ2-7
ASSDLPGVSTDTQY	.	TRBV6-4	TRBJ2-3
ASSLRGSIYNEQF	.	TRBV11-1	TRBJ2-1
ASSQMTGGFGYT	TRBD1	TRBV3-1	TRBJ1-2
ASSLEMFTETQY	.	TRBV7-9	TRBJ2-5
SVEDEGLAGNEQF	TRBD2	TRBV29-1	TRBJ2-1
ASSLGRSGEGKNIQY	.	TRBV7-6	TRBJ2-4
ASSQRTGSSYEQY	TRBD1	TRBV4-2	TRBJ2-7
ATSPGQGYEQY	TRBD1	TRBV15	TRBJ2-7
ASSQESVRGTGTGNTIY	TRBD1	TRBV3-1	TRBJ1-3
ASSLPLAPYEQY	.	TRBV7-9	TRBJ2-7
SARLYEQY	.	TRBV20-1	TRBJ2-7
ASSPPATTYEQY	.	TRBV12-3/TRBV12-4	TRBJ2-7
ASREGTVAKNIQY	.	TRBV6-2/TRBV6-3	TRBJ2-4
ASRSTTGANVLT	.	TRBV6-5	TRBJ2-6
ASSLWGEGAEAF	.	TRBV7-9	TRBJ1-1
ASSLRQGGNTGELF	TRBD1	TRBV5-1	TRBJ2-2